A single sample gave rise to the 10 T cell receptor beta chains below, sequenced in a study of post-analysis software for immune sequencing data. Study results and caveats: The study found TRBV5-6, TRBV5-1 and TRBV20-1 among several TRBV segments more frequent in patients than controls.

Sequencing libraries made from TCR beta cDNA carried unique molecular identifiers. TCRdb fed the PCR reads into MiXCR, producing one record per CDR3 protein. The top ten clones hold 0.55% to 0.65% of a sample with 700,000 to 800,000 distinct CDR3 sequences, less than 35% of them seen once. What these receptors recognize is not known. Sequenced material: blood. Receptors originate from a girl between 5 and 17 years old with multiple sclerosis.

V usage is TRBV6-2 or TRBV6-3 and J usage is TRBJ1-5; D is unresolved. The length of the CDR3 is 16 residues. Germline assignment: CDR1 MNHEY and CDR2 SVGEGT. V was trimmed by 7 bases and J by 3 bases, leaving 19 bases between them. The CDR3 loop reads CASTLHTGRNNQPQHF. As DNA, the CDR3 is TGTGCCAGCACCCTCCACACCGGACGAAACAATCAGCCCCAGCATTTT.

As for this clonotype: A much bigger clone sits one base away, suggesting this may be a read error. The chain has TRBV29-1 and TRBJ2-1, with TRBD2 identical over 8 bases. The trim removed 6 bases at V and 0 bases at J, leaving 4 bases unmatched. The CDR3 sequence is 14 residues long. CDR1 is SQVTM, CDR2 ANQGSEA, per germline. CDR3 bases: TGCAGCGTAGAGAGCGGGAGCTCCTACAATGAGCAGTTCTTC. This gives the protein CSVESGSSYNEQFF.

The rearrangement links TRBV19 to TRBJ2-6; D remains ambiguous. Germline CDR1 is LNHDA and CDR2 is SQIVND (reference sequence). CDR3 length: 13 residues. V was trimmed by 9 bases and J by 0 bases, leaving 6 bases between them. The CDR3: CASAVSGANVLTF. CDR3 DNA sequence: TGTGCCAGCGCCGTCTCTGGGGCCAACGTCCTGACTTTC.

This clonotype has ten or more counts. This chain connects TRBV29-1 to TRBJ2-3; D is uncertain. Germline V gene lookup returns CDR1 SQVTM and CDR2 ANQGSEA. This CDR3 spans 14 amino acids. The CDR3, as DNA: TGCAGGAGGAACGGCAGGCTCAGCACAGATACGCAGTATTTT. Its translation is CRRNGRLSTDTQYF.

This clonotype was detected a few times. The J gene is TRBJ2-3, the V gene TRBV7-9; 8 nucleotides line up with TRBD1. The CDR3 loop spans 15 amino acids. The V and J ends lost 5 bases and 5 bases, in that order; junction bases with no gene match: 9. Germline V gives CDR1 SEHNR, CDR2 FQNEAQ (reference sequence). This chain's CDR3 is CASSAWTGYQDTQYF. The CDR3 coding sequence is TGTGCCAGCAGCGCTTGGACAGGGTACCAAGATACGCAGTATTTT.

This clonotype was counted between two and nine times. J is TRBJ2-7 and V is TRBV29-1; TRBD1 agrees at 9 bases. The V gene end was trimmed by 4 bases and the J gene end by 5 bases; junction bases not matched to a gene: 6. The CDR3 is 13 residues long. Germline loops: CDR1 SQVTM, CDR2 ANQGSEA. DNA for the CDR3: TGCAGCGTTGGGACAGGGGTTGGCAACGAGCAGTACTTC. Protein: CSVGTGVGNEQYF.

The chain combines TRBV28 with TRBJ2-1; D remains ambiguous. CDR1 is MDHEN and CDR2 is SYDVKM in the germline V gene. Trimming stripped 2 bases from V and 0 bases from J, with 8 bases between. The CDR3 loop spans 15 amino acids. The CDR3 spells CASSLGTRSYNEQFF. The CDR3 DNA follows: TGTGCCAGCAGTTTAGGTACGCGCTCCTACAATGAGCAGTTCTTC.

CDR3: CASSRLGIPEAFF. CDR3 bases: TGCGCCAGCAGCCGACTGGGTATCCCTGAAGCTTTCTTT. J is TRBJ1-1 and V is TRBV5-1; D is ambiguous. Germline CDR1 and CDR2: SGHRS and YFSETQ. CDR3 size: 13 residues. Trimming stripped 4 bases from V and 6 bases from J, with 13 bases between.

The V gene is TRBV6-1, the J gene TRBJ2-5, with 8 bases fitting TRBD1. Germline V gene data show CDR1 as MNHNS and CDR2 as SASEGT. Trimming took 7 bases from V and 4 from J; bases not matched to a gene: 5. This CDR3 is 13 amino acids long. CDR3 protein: CASNWDRLETQYF. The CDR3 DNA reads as TGTGCCAGCAACTGGGACAGGCTAGAGACCCAGTACTTC.

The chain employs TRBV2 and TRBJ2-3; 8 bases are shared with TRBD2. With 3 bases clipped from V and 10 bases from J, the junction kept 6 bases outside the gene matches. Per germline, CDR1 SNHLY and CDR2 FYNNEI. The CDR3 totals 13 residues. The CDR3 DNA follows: TGTGCCAGCAGTGAGGGACTAGGTGGTGCGCAGTATTTT. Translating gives CASSEGLGGAQYF.